This T cell receptor beta chain was captured by sequencing in a study of Graves' ophthalmopathy and Graves' hyperthyroidism. Using RNA transcripts, the TCR beta CDR3 regions were amplified. The library came from an HTBI-primed first-round RT-PCR and a second-round multiplex PCR. TCRdb reprocessed the multiplex PCR reads with MiXCR, giving one entry per CDR3 protein. The sample comprises around 1.1 million distinct CDR3 sequences, about two fifths of which are singletons, and around 10% rests with the top ten. Trimming took 4 bases from V and 9 from J; bases not matched to a gene: 11. The CDR3 totals 16 residues. Per germline, CDR1 LGHNA and CDR2 YNFKEQ. As concerns this clonotype: Its target is not known.

General study points: Blood was where most expanded thyroid clonotypes above 0.001 frequency also turned up.

Hyperthyroidism patients, all newly diagnosed, had under 2 months' duration and ages of 18 to 65. If patients had other autoimmune diseases, uncontrolled infections, pregnancy or lactation, they were excluded. Input material: peripheral blood or thyroid tissue (not recorded which). The chain combines TRBV4-2 with TRBJ1-6; 8 bases fit TRBD1. The origin of this receptor is an adult man with Graves' hyperthyroidism. This CDR3 reads CASSPQGAGDRSPLHF. As DNA, the CDR3 is TGTGCCAGCAGCCCTCAGGGGGCAGGCGATCGTTCACCCCTCCACTTT.